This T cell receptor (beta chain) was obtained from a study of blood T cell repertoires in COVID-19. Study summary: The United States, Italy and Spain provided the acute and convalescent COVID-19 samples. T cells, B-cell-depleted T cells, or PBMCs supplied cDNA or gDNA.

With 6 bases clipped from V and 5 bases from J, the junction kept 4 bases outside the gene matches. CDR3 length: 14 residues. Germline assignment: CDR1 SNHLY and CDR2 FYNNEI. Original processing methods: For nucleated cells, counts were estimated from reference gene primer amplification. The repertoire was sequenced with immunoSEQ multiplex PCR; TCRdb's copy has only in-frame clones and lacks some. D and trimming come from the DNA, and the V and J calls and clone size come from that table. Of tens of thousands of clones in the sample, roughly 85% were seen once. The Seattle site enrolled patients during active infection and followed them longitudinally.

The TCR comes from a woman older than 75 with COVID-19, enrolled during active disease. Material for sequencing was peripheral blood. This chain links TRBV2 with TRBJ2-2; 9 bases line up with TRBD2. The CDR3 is CASRWSGGTGELFF. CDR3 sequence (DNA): TGTGCCAGCAGGTGGAGCGGGGGGACCGGGGAGCTGTTTTTT.